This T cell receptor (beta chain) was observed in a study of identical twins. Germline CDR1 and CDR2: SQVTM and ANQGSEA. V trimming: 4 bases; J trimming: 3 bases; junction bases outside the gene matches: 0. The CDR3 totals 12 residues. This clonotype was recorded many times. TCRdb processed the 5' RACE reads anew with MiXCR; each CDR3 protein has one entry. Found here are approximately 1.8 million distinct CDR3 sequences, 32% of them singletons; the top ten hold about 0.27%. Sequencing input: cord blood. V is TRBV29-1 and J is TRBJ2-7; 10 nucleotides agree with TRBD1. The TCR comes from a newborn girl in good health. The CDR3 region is CSVGTGGYEQYF. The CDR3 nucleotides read TGCAGCGTTGGGACAGGGGGCTACGAGCAGTACTTC.